The T cell receptor beta chain described here comes from a study of yellow fever vaccine responses in identical twins. Regarding the study as a whole: Convergence reportedly seemed to mark part of the twins' vaccine T cell response, with personalization marking the rest.

TCRdb called the RT-PCR reads again in MiXCR, with one record for every CDR3 protein. The table has about 20,000 distinct CDR3 sequences, about 65% seen once; the top ten hold 2% to 2.5%. CDR3 size: 16 residues. CDR1 and CDR2 from the germline V gene are SQVTM and ANQGSEA. Trimming removed 6 bases from V and 1 base from J, with 21 bases in between. There are a few counts of this clonotype. Its antigen remains unknown. This rearrangement joins TRBV29-1 to TRBJ1-1; weak D call: TRBD1 (5 bases). This TCR derives from a woman between 18 and 29 years old who received the yellow fever vaccine. The specimen was T cells from blood (PBMCs), unsorted or a sorted subset (not recorded which), collected before or after yellow fever vaccination (not recorded which). The CDR3 DNA reads TGCAGCGTACCCCCGGACGCGGTGGGGACGAACACTGAAGCTTTCTTT. Translation gives CSVPPDAVGTNTEAFF.